Listed below are T cell receptor beta chains from one sample, sequenced in a study of cytomegalovirus exposure and HLA in healthy donors. The protocol was immunoSEQ multiplex PCR, while the TCRdb copy is restricted to in-frame clones and leaves out a portion. The data contain roughly 120,000 clones, approximately 79% of them seen just once; the ten biggest clones take up 6.2%. The specimen was PBMCs. The receptors derive from a man between 25 and 39 years old in good health and CMV-seropositive. Each CDR3 is given with its conserved first and last residue. Fields, in order: clone size, V gene, J gene, D gene, CDR3 DNA, CDR3 protein. D genes are given only for firm matches. A clone size is listed for some rows: how often the clone was seen (once, few, many), or a class if it is expanded.

>many|TRBV7-8|TRBJ1-5|TRBD1
TGTGCCAGCAGCTTGAGACAGGGAATTCAGCCCCAGCATTTT
CASSLRQGIQPQHF
>few|TRBV19|TRBJ1-2|-
TGTGCCAGTAGCCCCGGTATTAACTATGGCTACACCTTC
CASSPGINYGYTF
>-|TRBV5-1|TRBJ2-1|TRBD1
TGCGCCAGCAGCCAAGGACAGGGGTCCTACAATGAGCAGTTCTTC
CASSQGQGSYNEQFF
>-|TRBV7-6|TRBJ2-5|-
TGTGCCAGCAGCTTCGGGGTAGAAGAGACCCAGTACTTC
CASSFGVEETQYF
>few|TRBV5-4|TRBJ2-7|-
TGTGCCAGCAGCTTGGGCGGTGAGGAGCAGTACTTC
CASSLGGEEQYF
>many|TRBV6-5|TRBJ2-3|-
TGTGCCAGCAGTTACTCGAGAGGCCGCACAGATACGCAGTATTTT
CASSYSRGRTDTQYF
>few|TRBV7-9|TRBJ1-5|-
TGTGCCAGCAGCTTAGGGGGGCTGGGGCAGCCCCAGCATTTT
CASSLGGLGQPQHF
>-|TRBV19|TRBJ2-1|-
TGTGCCAGTAGTAAGGACTGGAACAATGAGCAGTTCTTC
CASSKDWNNEQFF
>-|TRBV30|TRBJ2-2|TRBD2
TGTGCCTGGAGTCGGGAGGGGGCCGGGGAGCTGTTTTTT
CAWSREGAGELFF
>-|TRBV7-8|TRBJ1-3|TRBD1
TGTGCCAGCAGCCCACAACAGGGGGCAAGTTTTTCTGGAAACACCATATATTTT
CASSPQQGASFSGNTIYF
>-|TRBV9|TRBJ2-5|-
TGTGCCAGCAGCGTATCTAGCACGGAGACCCAGTACTTC
CASSVSSTETQYF
>-|TRBV10-3|TRBJ2-3|-
TGTGCCATCAGTCCAGGGTCCGAAGTATCCACAGATACGCAGTATTTT
CAISPGSEVSTDTQYF
>-|TRBV18|TRBJ2-2|TRBD1
TGTGCCAGCTCACGGGGACAGGAGAACACCGGGGAGCTGTTTTTT
CASSRGQENTGELFF
>-|TRBV7-2|TRBJ2-1|TRBD2
TGTGCCAGCAGCTCAAATAGCGGGGGGGTGTATGAGCAGTTCTTC
CASSSNSGGVYEQFF
>-|TRBV20-1|TRBJ2-7|-
TGCAGTGCTTTCAGGGTGGGGGAGCAGTACTTC
CSAFRVGEQYF
>-|TRBV4-2|TRBJ2-3|TRBD2
TGTGCCAGCAGCCAAGCCCCCGGGACTAGGCAGTATTTT
CASSQAPGTRQYF
>once|TRBV18|TRBJ2-6|-
TGTGCCAGCTCACCCCGTGGACGGGGCTCTGGGGCCAACGTCCTGACTTTC
CASSPRGRGSGANVLTF
>few|TRBV18|TRBJ1-2|-
TGTGCCAGCTCACCAGAACAATCTAACTATGGCTACACCTTC
CASSPEQSNYGYTF
>-|TRBV7-3|TRBJ2-2|TRBD2
TGTGCCAGCAGCTTAATTCTTGGACTAGCGGGGGGCACCGGGGAGCTGTTTTTT
CASSLILGLAGGTGELFF
>-|TRBV19|TRBJ2-7|TRBD2
TGTGCCAGTAGTAGCAGACTAGCGGGGGTCGAGCAGTACTTC
CASSSRLAGVEQYF
>-|TRBV19|TRBJ2-7|TRBD1
TGTGCCAGCACAGGACAGGGGGCGGCCGAGCAGTACTTC
CASTGQGAAEQYF
>few|TRBV4-2|TRBJ2-7|-
TGTGCCAGCAGCCAAGATAACAGGCGGGAGCAGTACTTC
CASSQDNRREQYF
>-|TRBV4-3|TRBJ1-1|-
TGCGCCAGCAGCCAAGTATCGAACACTGAAGCTTTCTTT
CASSQVSNTEAFF
>once|TRBV4-1|TRBJ2-1|-
TGCGCCAGCAGCCAAGGAGTCGGGGGTTCCTACAATGAGCAGTTCTTC
CASSQGVGGSYNEQFF
>-|TRBV5-8|TRBJ2-5|-
TGTGCCAGCAGCTTGTTCAGGGTTGGGTACTTC
CASSLFRVGYF
>-|TRBV7-3|TRBJ2-1|TRBD2
TGTGCCAGCAGCATAGATAGCGGGAGCTCCTACAATGAGCAGTTCTTC
CASSIDSGSSYNEQFF
>-|TRBV7-2|TRBJ2-2|-
TGTGCCAGCTCCTTTCGGGGTGGGAACACCGGGGAGCTGTTTTTT
CASSFRGGNTGELFF
>-|TRBV5-6|TRBJ2-5|-
TGTGCCAGCAGCTTGGGACTCGAAAGGGAGCAGTACTTC
CASSLGLEREQYF
>-|TRBV27|TRBJ1-1|-
TGTGCCAGCAGTTTATCGGTGAGCATGAACACTGAAGCTTTCTTT
CASSLSVSMNTEAFF
>-|TRBV7-9|TRBJ1-2|-
TGTTCCAGCAGCATCCTTTTTTCGGGCTACACCTTC
CSSSILFSGYTF
>-|TRBV9|TRBJ1-2|TRBD1
TGTGCCAGCAGCGTAGCAGGGGGCGGGTATGGCTACACCTTC
CASSVAGGGYGYTF
>-|TRBV14|TRBJ2-2|-
TGTGCCAGCAGCCCCCGGGTGACCGGGGAGCTGTTTTTT
CASSPRVTGELFF
>-|TRBV13|TRBJ1-1|TRBD1
TGTGCCAGCAGCCGAACCGACAGGGGCACTGAAGCTTTCTTT
CASSRTDRGTEAFF
>-|TRBV7-3|TRBJ2-1|TRBD2
TGTGCCAGCAGCGAACTAGCGGGGGGGTACAATGAGCAGTTCTTC
CASSELAGGYNEQFF
>-|TRBV12-5|TRBJ2-1|-
TGTGCTAGTGGTTCTCCCCTGAGAGTGCGGGTGATATCCTACAATGAGCAGTTCTTC
CASGSPLRVRVISYNEQFF
>-|TRBV7-6|TRBJ2-1|TRBD2
TGTGCCAGCAGCTTTTCTAGCGGGGTGGATGAGCAGTTCTTC
CASSFSSGVDEQFF
>-|TRBV11-2|TRBJ1-3|-
TGTGCCAGCAGCGGGTATTGGAGGCGCAACTCTGGAAACACCATATATTTT
CASSGYWRRNSGNTIYF
>-|TRBV6-1|TRBJ1-2|-
TGTGCCAGCAGTGAATTTATCGGGGAAGATGGCTACACCTTC
CASSEFIGEDGYTF
>-|TRBV7-6|TRBJ2-7|-
TGTGCCAGCAGCTTAGCTGAGGGCCGCGACGAGCAGTACTTC
CASSLAEGRDEQYF
>-|TRBV5-1|TRBJ1-1|-
TGCGCCAGCAGCCCTTTGGCAGGGTCGAACACTGAAGCTTTCTTT
CASSPLAGSNTEAFF
>-|TRBV6-5|TRBJ2-7|-
TGTGCCAGCAGTTACGGAGGGTTGAGAGAGCAGTACTTC
CASSYGGLREQYF
>-|TRBV15|TRBJ2-7|-
TGTGCCACCAGCAGTCTAGCAGACGAGCAGTACTTC
CATSSLADEQYF